The clone carrying this T cell receptor beta chain has just one count. Its antigen is as yet unknown. J lost 8 bases, V lost 6 bases, and 10 bases had no gene match. Per the germline V gene, CDR1 is LNHDA and CDR2 is SQIVND (reference sequence). CDR3 length: 14 amino acids. This specimen comes from a study of Ad26.COV2.S vaccination and SARS-CoV-2 variants. The method was immunoSEQ multiplex PCR; TCRdb's version includes in-frame clones alone and lacks a portion of them. The repertoire has hundreds of thousands of clones, 80% to 95% of them found once; the top ten carry over 9%. Study-level results: Post-vaccination breadth of spike-specific CD8+ and CD4+ T cell responses was reportedly substantial.

As to treatment: roughly 18 received Ad26.COV2.S at low or high dose, single or two shots; about 5 received placebo; per-sample allocation not given. The samples date from day 63 after the first vaccine or placebo injection. The input for sequencing was peripheral blood, taken in a trial of Ad26.COV2.S vaccine versus placebo. This TCR was recovered from a person between 18 and 60 years old who received the Ad26.COV2.S COVID-19 vaccine or a placebo. The chain combines TRBV19 with TRBJ1-2; TRBD1 aligns across 9 bases. The CDR3 here is CASRPGQGTGGYTF. The CDR3 DNA is TGTGCCAGTAGGCCGGGACAGGGTACGGGCGGCTACACCTTC.